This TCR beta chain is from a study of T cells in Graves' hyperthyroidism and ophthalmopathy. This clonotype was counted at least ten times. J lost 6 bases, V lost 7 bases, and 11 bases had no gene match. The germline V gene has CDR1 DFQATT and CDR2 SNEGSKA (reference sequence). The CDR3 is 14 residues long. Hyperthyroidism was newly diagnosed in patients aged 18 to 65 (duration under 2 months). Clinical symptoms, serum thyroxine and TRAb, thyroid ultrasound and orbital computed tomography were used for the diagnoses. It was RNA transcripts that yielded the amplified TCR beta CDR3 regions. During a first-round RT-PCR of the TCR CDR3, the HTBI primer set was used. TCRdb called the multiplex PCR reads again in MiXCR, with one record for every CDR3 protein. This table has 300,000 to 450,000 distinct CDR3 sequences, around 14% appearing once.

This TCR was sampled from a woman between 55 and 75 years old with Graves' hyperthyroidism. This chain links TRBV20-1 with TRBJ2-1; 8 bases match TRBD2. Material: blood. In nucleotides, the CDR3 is TGCAGTGTAGATGGGACTAGTGTCCTCAATGAGCAGTTCTTC. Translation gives CSVDGTSVLNEQFF.